The clone carrying this T cell receptor beta chain was observed many times. There were TCR beta CDR3 regions amplified from RNA transcripts. Carried out on the TCR CDR3, a first-round RT-PCR used the HTBI primer set. Via MiXCR, TCRdb re-called the multiplex PCR reads, giving one row per CDR3 protein. The sample shows about 640,000 distinct CDR3 sequences, roughly 15% of them seen only once. The data were obtained in a study of T cells in Graves' hyperthyroidism and ophthalmopathy. J gave up 5 bases and V 4 bases, and 1 base lay outside the gene matches. CDR3 length: 12 amino acids. Germline-derived CDR1 and CDR2 are SNHLY and FYNNEI.

V usage is TRBV2 and J usage is TRBJ1-2; 7 bases align to TRBD1. This receptor was taken from a woman between 45 and 65 years old with Graves' ophthalmopathy. Sequencing input: blood. The chain's CDR3 is CASSVQGYGYTF. The CDR3 nucleotides are TGTGCCAGCAGTGTACAGGGGTATGGCTACACCTTC. Full variable domain (missing parts from reference TRBV2 and TRBJ1-2): EPEVTQTPSHQVTQMGQEVILRCVPISNHLYFYWYRQILGQKVEFLVSFYNNEISEKSEIFDDQFSVERPDGSNFTLKIRSTKLEDSAMYFCASSVQGYGYTFGSGTRLTVV.